These 11 T cell receptor beta chains were sequenced from one sample in a study of radiotherapy plus CTLA-4 blockade in lung cancer. Measured with immunoSEQ multiplex PCR; TCRdb has only the in-frame clones, and not every one. Of 45,000 or so clones in the sample, roughly three quarters are singletons; the top ten hold 11%. The sequencing used peripheral blood, collected from a patient treated with radiotherapy plus ipilimumab. All receptors come from a human donor with non-small cell lung cancer who had stable disease on radiotherapy plus ipilimumab.

The chain is built from TRBV11-2 and TRBJ2-5; unclear D gene. CDR3 size: 13 residues. Trimming stripped 3 bases from V and 7 bases from J, with 12 bases between. Germline assignment: CDR1 SGHAT and CDR2 FQNNGV. In nucleotides, the CDR3 is TGTGCCAGCAGCTTGGCCCGGACGGGGACCCAGTACTTC. Translating gives CASSLARTGTQYF.

V gene TRBV5-1 combines with J gene TRBJ1-1; no firm D call. V was pared by 0 bases and J by 4 bases, with 7 bases between. Per germline, CDR1 SGHRS and CDR2 YFSETQ. CDR3 length equals 13 residues. The CDR3 DNA follows: TGCGCCAGCAGCTTGGATAGAATCACTGAAGCTTTCTTT. Translating gives CASSLDRITEAFF.

J is TRBJ2-4 and V is TRBV12-2. TRBV12-2 is a pseudogene segment. This CDR3 contains 17 residues. CDR3 bases: TGTGCAAGTCGCTTATCATCCGGTAGGCGTCTTTCAAACATTCAGTACTTC. Translation: CASRLSSGRRLSNIQYF.

The chain carries TRBV18 and TRBJ1-1; a possible D gene is TRBD1 (5 bases). The CDR3 loop spans 15 amino acids. Trimming removed 3 bases at V and 0 bases at J, with 11 bases between. Looked up from germline, CDR1 is KGHSH and CDR2 is LQKENI. CDR3 DNA sequence: TGTGCCAGCTCACCCAGACAGACAATGAACACTGAAGCTTTCTTT. Protein sequence: CASSPRQTMNTEAFF. Looking up the rest from reference TRBV18 and TRBJ1-1 gives the full variable domain: NAGVMQNPRHLVRRRGQEARLRCSPMKGHSHVYWYRQLPEEGLKFMVYLQKENIIDESGMPKERFSAEFPKEGPSILRIQQVVRGDSAAYFCASSPRQTMNTEAFFGQGTRLTVV.

The chain combines TRBV27 with TRBJ2-1; D is undetermined. CDR1 MNHEY and CDR2 SMNVEV come from the germline V gene (reference sequence). Trimming cost V 2 bases and J 6 bases, with 11 bases left between them. The CDR3 covers 14 residues. In nucleotides, the CDR3 is TGTGCCAGCAGTTTAGGCCCTCCGAGCAATGAGCAGTTCTTC. Protein: CASSLGPPSNEQFF.

The V and J genes are TRBV6-5 and TRBJ1-5, with TRBD1 matching over 9 bases. CDR1 is MNHEY and CDR2 is SVGAGI in the germline V gene. This CDR3 is built from 14 residues. The trim removed 4 bases at V and 5 bases at J, leaving 3 bases unmatched. The CDR3 bases are TGTGCCAGCAGTTGGGACAGGGAAGATCAGCCCCAGCATTTT. As protein: CASSWDREDQPQHF.

This clone was seen a few times. The chain has TRBV7-7 and TRBJ2-3; no clear D. V dropped 3 bases and J dropped 7 bases, with 8 bases sitting between them. Germline V gives CDR1 SSHAT, CDR2 FNYEAQ (reference sequence). The CDR3 length is 12 residues. CDR3: CASSFHRHTQYF. The CDR3 DNA follows: TGTGCCAGCAGCTTCCATAGGCATACGCAGTATTTT.

V gene TRBV29-1 combines with J gene TRBJ1-1; possible D gene TRBD1, 5 bases. The CDR3 loop spans 12 amino acids. CDR1 SQVTM and CDR2 ANQGSEA come from the germline V gene. Trimming shortened V by 1 base and J by 4 bases, and 7 bases separated the two germline ends. The CDR3 spells CSVEGGGTEAFF. Here the CDR3 DNA reads TGCAGCGTTGAAGGGGGGGGCACTGAAGCTTTCTTT.

The rearrangement joins TRBV28 to TRBJ1-2; TRBD1 agrees at 9 bases. This CDR3 has 14 amino acids. Trimming took 6 bases from V and 10 from J; bases not matched to a gene: 12. Germline-derived CDR1 and CDR2 are MDHEN and SYDVKM. Written as DNA, the CDR3 is TGTGCCAGCAGGGTGGGGGACAGGGTATCTGACTACACCTTC. Translated, it gives CASRVGDRVSDYTF.

This clone was recorded only once. J is TRBJ2-7 and V is TRBV7-2; no firm D call. The V gene's germline CDR1 is SGHTA and CDR2 FQGNSA. V was trimmed by 4 bases and J by 5 bases, leaving 15 bases between them. CDR3 length: 14 amino acids. CDR3 protein: CASSSIPISHEQYF. DNA for the CDR3: TGTGCCAGCAGCTCCATCCCGATCTCTCACGAGCAGTACTTC.

This clone was seen ten or more times. The genes are TRBV9 and TRBJ2-6; TRBD1 matches at 9 bases. Trimming at V came to 2 bases and at J to 1 base, leaving 7 bases not matched to a gene. In germline, CDR1 is SGDLS, CDR2 YYNGEE. The CDR3 sequence is 18 residues long. The CDR3 reads CASSVDPGQGSGANVLTF. CDR3 nucleotide sequence: TGTGCCAGCAGCGTCGATCCGGGACAGGGTTCTGGGGCCAACGTCCTGACTTTC.